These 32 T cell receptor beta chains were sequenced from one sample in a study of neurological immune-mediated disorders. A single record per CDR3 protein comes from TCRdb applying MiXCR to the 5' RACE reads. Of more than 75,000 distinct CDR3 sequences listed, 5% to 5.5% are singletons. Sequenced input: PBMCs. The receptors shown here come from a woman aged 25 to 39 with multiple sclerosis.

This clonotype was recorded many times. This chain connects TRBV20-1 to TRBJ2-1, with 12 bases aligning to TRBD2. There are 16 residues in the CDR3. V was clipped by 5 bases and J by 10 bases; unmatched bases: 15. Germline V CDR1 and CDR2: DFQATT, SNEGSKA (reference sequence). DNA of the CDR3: TGCAGTGCTGGGGCCACGCCTAGCGGGAGGGCCGGGGAGCAGTTCTTC. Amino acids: CSAGATPSGRAGEQFF.

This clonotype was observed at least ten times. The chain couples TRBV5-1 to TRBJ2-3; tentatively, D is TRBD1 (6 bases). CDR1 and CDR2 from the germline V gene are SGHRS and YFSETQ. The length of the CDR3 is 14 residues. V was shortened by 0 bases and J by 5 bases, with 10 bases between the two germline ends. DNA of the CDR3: TGCGCCAGCAGCTTGGAGGGCAGGGGAGATACGCAGTATTTT. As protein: CASSLEGRGDTQYF.

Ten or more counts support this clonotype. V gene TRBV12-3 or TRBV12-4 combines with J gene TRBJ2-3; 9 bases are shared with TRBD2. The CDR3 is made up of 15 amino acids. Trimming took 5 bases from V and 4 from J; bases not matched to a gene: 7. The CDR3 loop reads CASSLGAGGADTQYF. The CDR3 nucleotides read TGTGCCAGCAGTCTTGGGGCGGGGGGGGCAGATACGCAGTATTTT.

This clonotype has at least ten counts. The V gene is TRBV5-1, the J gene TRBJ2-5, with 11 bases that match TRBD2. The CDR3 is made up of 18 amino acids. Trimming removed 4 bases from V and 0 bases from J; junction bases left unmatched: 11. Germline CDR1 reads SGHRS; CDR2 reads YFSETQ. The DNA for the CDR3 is TGCGCCAGCAGCCCCACTAGCGGGGGTACCAATTACCAAGAGACCCAGTACTTC. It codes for CASSPTSGGTNYQETQYF. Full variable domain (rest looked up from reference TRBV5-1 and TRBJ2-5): KAGVTQTPRYLIKTRGQQVTLSCSPISGHRSVSWYQQTPGQGLQFLFEYFSETQRNKGNFPGRFSGRQFSNSRSEMNVSTLELGDSALYLCASSPTSGGTNYQETQYFGPGTRLLVL.

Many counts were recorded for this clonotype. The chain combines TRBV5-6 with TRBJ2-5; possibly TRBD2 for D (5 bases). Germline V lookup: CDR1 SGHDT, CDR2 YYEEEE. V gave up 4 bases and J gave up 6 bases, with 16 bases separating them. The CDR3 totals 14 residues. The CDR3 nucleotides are TGTGCCAGCAGCGAAGAACTAGGCGCGAAGACCCAGTACTTC. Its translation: CASSEELGAKTQYF.

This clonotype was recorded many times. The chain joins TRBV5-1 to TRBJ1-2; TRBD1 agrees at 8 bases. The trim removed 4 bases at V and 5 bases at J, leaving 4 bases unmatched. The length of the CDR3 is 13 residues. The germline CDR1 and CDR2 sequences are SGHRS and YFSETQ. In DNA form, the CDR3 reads TGCGCCAGCAGCGCCGGACAGGGATATGGCTACACCTTC. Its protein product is CASSAGQGYGYTF.

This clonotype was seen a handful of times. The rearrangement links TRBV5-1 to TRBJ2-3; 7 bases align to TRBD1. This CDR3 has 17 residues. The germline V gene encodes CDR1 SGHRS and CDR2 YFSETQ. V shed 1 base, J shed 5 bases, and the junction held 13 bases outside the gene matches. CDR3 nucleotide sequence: TGCGCCAGCAGCTTGAAAAGGGGGCGAAAGGAAGGAGATACGCAGTATTTT. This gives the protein CASSLKRGRKEGDTQYF. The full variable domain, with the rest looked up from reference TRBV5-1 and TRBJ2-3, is KAGVTQTPRYLIKTRGQQVTLSCSPISGHRSVSWYQQTPGQGLQFLFEYFSETQRNKGNFPGRFSGRQFSNSRSEMNVSTLELGDSALYLCASSLKRGRKEGDTQYFGPGTRLTVL.

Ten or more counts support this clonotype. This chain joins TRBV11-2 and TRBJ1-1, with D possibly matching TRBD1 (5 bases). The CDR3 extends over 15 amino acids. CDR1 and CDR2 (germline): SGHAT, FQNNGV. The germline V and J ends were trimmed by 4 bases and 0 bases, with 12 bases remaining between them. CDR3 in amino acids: CASSSGGTVNTEAFF. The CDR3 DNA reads TGTGCCAGCAGCTCCGGTGGGACGGTGAACACTGAAGCTTTCTTT.

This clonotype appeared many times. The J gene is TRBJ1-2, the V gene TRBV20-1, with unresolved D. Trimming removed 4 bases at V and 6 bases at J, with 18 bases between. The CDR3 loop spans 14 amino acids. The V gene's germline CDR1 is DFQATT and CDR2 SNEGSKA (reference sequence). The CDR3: CSATYPGPQNGYTF. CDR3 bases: TGCAGTGCTACCTATCCCGGGCCACAAAATGGCTACACCTTC.

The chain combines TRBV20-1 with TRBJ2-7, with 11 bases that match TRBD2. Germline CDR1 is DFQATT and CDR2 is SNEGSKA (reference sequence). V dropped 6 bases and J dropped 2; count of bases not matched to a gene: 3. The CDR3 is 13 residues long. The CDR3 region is CSAKTSGTYEQYF. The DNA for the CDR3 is TGCAGTGCCAAGACTAGCGGGACCTACGAGCAGTACTTC.

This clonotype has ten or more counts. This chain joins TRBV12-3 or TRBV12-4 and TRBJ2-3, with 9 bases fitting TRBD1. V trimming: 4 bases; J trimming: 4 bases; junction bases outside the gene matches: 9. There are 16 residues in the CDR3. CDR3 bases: TGTGCCAGCAGTTCCGGTACAGGGGGCTTTCCAGATACGCAGTATTTT. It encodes CASSSGTGGFPDTQYF.

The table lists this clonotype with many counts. Here the CDR3 DNA reads TGTGCCAGCAGTGAAGCGAACAGGTTCCACGAGCAGTACGTC. Residues: CASSEANRFHEQYV. The chain has TRBV6-1 and TRBJ2-7, with D possibly being TRBD1 (5 bases). V lost 0 bases to trimming and J lost 5 bases, with 11 bases between them. Per the germline V gene, CDR1 is MNHNS and CDR2 is SASEGT. CDR3 length: 14 amino acids.

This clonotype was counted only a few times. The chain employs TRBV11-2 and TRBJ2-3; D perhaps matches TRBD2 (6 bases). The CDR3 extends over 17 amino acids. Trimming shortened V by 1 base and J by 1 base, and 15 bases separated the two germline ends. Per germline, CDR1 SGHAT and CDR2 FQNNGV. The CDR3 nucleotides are TGTGCCAGCAGCTTAGCCCATGGAGGGGCCGGCACAGATACGCAGTATTTT. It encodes CASSLAHGGAGTDTQYF.

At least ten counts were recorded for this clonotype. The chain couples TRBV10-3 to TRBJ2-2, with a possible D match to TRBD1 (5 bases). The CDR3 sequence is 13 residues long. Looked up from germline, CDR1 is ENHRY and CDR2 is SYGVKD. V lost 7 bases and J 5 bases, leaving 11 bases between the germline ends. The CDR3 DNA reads TGTGCCATCACAACAGGTCCTACCGGGGAGCTGTTTTTT. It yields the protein CAITTGPTGELFF.

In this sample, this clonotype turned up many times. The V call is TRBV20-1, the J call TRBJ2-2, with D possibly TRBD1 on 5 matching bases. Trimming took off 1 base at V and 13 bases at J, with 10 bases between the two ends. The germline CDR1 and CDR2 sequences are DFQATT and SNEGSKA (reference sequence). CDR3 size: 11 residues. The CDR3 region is CSARVKGWLFF. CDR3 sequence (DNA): TGCAGTGCTAGAGTTAAGGGGTGGCTGTTTTTT.

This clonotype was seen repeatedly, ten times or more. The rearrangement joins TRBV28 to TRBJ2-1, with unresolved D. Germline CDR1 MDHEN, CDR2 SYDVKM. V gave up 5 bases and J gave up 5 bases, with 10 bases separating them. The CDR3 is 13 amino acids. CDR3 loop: CASSHRPNNEQFF. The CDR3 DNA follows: TGTGCCAGCAGTCATAGACCGAACAATGAGCAGTTCTTC.

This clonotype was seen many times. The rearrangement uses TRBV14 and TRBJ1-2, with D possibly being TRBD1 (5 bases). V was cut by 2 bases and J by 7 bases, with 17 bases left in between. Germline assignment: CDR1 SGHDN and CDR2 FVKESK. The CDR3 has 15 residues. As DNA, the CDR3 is TGTGCCAGCAGCCAACGCCCGGGGACGCGTTTTGGCTACACCTTC. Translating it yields CASSQRPGTRFGYTF.

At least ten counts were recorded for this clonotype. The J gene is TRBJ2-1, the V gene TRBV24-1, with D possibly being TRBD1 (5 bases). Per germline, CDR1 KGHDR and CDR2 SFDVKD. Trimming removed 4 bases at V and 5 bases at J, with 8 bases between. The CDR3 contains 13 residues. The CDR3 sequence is CATSELQDNEQFF. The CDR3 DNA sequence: TGTGCCACCAGTGAATTACAGGACAATGAGCAGTTCTTC.

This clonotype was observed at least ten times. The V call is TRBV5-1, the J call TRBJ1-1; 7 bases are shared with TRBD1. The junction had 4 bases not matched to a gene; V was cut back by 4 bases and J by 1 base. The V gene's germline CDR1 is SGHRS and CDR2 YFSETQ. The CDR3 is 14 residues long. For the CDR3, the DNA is TGCGCCAGCAGCACAGGGGCAGGGAACACTGAAGCTTTCTTT. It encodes CASSTGAGNTEAFF.

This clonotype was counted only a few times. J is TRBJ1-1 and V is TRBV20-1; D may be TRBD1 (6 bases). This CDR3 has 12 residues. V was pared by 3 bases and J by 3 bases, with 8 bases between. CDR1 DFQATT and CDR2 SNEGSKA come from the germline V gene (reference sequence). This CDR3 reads CSARGGDTEAFF. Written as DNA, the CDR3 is TGCAGTGCTAGGGGGGGCGACACTGAAGCTTTCTTT.

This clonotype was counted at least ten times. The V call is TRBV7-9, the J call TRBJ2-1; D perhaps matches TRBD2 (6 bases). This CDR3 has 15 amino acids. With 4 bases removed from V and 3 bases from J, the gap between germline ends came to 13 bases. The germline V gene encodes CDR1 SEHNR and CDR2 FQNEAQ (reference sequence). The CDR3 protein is CASSSQRVDYNEQFF. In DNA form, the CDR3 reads TGTGCCAGCAGCTCTCAGCGGGTAGACTACAATGAGCAGTTCTTC.

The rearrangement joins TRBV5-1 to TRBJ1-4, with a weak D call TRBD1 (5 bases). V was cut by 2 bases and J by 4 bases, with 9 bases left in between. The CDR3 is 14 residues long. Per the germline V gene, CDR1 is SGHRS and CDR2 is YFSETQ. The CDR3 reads CASSLLGGNEKLFF. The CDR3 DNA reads TGCGCCAGCAGCTTATTGGGGGGTAATGAAAAACTGTTTTTT. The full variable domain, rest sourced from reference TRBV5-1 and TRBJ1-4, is KAGVTQTPRYLIKTRGQQVTLSCSPISGHRSVSWYQQTPGQGLQFLFEYFSETQRNKGNFPGRFSGRQFSNSRSEMNVSTLELGDSALYLCASSLLGGNEKLFFGSGTQLSVL.

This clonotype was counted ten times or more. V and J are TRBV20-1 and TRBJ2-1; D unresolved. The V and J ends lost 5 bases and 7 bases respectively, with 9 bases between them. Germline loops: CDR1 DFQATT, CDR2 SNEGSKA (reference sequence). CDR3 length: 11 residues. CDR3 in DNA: TGCAGTGCTCCGGAAGTAAATGAGCAGTTCTTC. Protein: CSAPEVNEQFF.

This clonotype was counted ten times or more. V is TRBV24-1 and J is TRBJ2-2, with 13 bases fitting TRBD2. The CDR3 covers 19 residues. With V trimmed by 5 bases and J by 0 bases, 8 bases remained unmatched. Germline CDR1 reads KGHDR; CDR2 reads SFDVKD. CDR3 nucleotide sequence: TGTGCCACCAGTGCCAGCGGGACTAGCGGGACCCCGAACACCGGGGAGCTGTTTTTT. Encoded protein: CATSASGTSGTPNTGELFF.

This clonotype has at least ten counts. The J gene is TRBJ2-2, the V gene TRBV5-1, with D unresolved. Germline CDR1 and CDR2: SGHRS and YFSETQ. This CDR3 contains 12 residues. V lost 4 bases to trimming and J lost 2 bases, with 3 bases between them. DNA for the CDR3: TGCGCCAGCAGCCAAAACACCGGGGAGCTGTTTTTT. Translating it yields CASSQNTGELFF. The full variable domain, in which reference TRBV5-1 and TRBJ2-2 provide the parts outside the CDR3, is KAGVTQTPRYLIKTRGQQVTLSCSPISGHRSVSWYQQTPGQGLQFLFEYFSETQRNKGNFPGRFSGRQFSNSRSEMNVSTLELGDSALYLCASSQNTGELFFGEGSRLTVL.

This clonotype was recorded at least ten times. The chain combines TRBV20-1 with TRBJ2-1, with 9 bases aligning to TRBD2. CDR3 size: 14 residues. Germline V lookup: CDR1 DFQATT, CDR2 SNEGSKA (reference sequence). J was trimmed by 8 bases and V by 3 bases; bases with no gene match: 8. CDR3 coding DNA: TGCAGTGCTAGTATCCCTAGCGGGGACTATGAGCAGTTCTTC. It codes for CSASIPSGDYEQFF.

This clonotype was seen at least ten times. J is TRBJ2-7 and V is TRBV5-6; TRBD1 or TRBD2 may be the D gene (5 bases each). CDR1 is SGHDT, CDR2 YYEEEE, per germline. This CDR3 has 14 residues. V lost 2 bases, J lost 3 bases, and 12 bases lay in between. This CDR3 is CASSFGTVIYEQYF. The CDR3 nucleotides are TGTGCCAGCAGCTTTGGGACGGTGATCTACGAGCAGTACTTC.

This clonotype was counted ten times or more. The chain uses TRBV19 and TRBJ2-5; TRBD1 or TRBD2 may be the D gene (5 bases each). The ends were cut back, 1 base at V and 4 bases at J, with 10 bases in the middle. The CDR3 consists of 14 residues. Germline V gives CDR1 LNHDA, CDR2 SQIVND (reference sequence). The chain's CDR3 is CASSIAPGTETQYF. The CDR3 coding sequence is TGTGCCAGTAGTATAGCCCCGGGGACAGAGACCCAGTACTTC.

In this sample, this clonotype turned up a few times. In DNA form, the CDR3 reads TGTGCCAGCAGCTTAGTCGGAGGGGCGGAGGAGACCCAGTACTTC. Protein sequence: CASSLVGGAEETQYF. The chain recombines TRBV7-9 with TRBJ2-5, with a possible D match to TRBD2 (6 bases). The CDR3 consists of 15 residues. Germline loops: CDR1 SEHNR, CDR2 FQNEAQ (reference sequence). V lost 1 base, J lost 5 bases, and 14 bases lay in between.

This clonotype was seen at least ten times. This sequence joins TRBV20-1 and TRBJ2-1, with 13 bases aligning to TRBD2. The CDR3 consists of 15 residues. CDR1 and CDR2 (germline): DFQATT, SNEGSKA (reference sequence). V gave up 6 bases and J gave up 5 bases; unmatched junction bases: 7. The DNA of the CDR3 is TGCAGTGCCCCAGCTGGGACTAGCGGGGACAATGAGCAGTTCTTC. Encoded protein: CSAPAGTSGDNEQFF.

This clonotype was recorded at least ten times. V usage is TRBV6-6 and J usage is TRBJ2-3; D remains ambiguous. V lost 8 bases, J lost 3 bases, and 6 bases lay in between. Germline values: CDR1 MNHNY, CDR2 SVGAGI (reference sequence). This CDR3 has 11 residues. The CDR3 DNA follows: TGTGCCAGCGGGGTAACAGATACGCAGTATTTT. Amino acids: CASGVTDTQYF.

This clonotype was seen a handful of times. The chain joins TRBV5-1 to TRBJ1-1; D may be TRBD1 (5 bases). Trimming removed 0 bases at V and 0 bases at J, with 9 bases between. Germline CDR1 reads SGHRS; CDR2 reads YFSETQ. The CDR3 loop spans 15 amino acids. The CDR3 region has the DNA TGCGCCAGCAGCTTGGACGGGACGGTGAACACTGAAGCTTTCTTT. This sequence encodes CASSLDGTVNTEAFF.